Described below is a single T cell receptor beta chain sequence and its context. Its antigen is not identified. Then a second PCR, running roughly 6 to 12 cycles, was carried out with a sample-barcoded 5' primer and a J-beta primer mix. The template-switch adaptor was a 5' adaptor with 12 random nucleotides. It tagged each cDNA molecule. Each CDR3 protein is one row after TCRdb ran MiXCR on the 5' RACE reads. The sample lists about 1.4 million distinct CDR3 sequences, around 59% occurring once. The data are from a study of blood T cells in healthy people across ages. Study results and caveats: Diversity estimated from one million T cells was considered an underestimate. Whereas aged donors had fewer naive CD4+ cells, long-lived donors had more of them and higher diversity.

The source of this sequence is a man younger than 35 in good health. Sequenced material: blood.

The CDR3 is CASSLGAGPMNEKLFF. The CDR3 DNA reads TGTGCCAGCAGCCTCGGGGCGGGCCCCATGAATGAAAAACTGTTTTTT. The chain couples TRBV28 to TRBJ1-4; a weak D match, TRBD1 (5 bases). V gave up 6 bases and J gave up 5 bases, with 19 bases separating them. This CDR3 contains 16 residues. Germline V CDR1 and CDR2: MDHEN, SYDVKM.